This entry features one TCR beta chain sequence. This sample was included in a study of blood T cell repertoires in COVID-19. Background on the study: Italy, Spain and the United States were the sources of the convalescent and acute COVID-19 samples. T cells, B-cell-depleted T cells, or PBMCs supplied cDNA or gDNA.

Authors' data handling: Amplification of reference gene primers provided the estimated nucleated cell counts. Data came from immunoSEQ multiplex PCR; TCRdb stores just in-frame clones and leaves some out. That table furnishes V, J and clone size, whereas the DNA furnished D and trimming. The table has 100,000 to 150,000 clones, approximately 89% seen once. The CDR3 loop spans 16 amino acids. V was pared by 4 bases and J by 3 bases, with 9 bases of the junction left unmatched. Germline V gives CDR1 LNHDA, CDR2 SQIVND (reference sequence). The receptor was derived from a man between 45 and 60 years old with acute or convalescent COVID-19. The sequenced material came from peripheral blood. The V call is TRBV19, the J call TRBJ1-5, with TRBD1 identical over 7 bases. The DNA of the CDR3 is TGTGCCAGTAGTACTCCTACAGGGGTTACCAATCAGCCCCAGCATTTT. It yields the protein CASSTPTGVTNQPQHF. Together with reference TRBV19 and TRBJ1-5, the CDR3 gives the full variable domain: DGGITQSPKYLFRKEGQNVTLSCEQNLNHDAMYWYRQDPGQGLRLIYYSQIVNDFQKGDIAEGYSVSREKKESFPLTVTSAQKNPTAFYLCASSTPTGVTNQPQHFGDGTRLSIL.